The entry that follows covers one TCR beta chain sequence. Its antigen is unknown. Cells designated naive CD8 were CD45RO-negative and were positively selected for CCR7, with terminally differentiated effector memory CD45RA+ cells excluded. The data are from a study of shared clonotypes between healthy human individuals. Notes on the study in general: A generally larger estimated richness was seen in naive subsets than in memory subsets.

Germline-derived CDR1 and CDR2 are MDHEN and SYDVKM. The junction had 13 bases not matched to a gene; V was cut back by 6 bases and J by 5 bases. This CDR3 region has 15 residues. The DNA input per sorted-subset replicate PCR was 150 to 200 ng, corresponding to 30,000 or so T cell genomes. In the original workflow: Filtering differed since immunoSEQ provided only junctions, with no quality scores. Sequenced by immunoSEQ multiplex PCR; TCRdb stores in-frame clones only, minus some. The V and J calls and clone size were taken over from that table, and D and trimming were inferred from the DNA. In the table there are roughly 2.1 million clones, about 92% of which are singletons.

The TCR comes from a man aged 18 to 30 in good health. Some clones in this sample may be carry-over from other donors' samples. Material: naive CD8+ T cells from PBMCs. V usage is TRBV28 and J usage is TRBJ2-7; 7 nucleotides line up with TRBD1. CDR3 nucleotide sequence: TGTGCCAGCAGGCCTGGACAGGATCCGAACGACGAGCAGTACTTC. It encodes CASRPGQDPNDEQYF. The full variable domain, with the rest looked up from reference TRBV28 and TRBJ2-7, is DVKVTQSSRYLVKRTGEKVFLECVQDMDHENMFWYRQDPGLGLRLIYFSYDVKMKEKGDIPEGYSVSREKKERFSLILESASTNQTSMYLCASRPGQDPNDEQYFGPGTRLTVT.